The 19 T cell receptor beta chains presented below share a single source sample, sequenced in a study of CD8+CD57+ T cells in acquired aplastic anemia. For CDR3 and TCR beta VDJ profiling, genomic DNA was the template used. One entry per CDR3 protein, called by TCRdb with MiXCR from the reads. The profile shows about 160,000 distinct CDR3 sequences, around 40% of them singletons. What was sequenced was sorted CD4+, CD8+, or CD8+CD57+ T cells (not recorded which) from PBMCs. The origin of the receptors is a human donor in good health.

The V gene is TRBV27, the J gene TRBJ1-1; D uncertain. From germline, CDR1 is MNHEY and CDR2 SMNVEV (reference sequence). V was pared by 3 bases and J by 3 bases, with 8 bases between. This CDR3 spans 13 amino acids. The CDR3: CASSFLRHTEAFF. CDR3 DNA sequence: TGTGCCAGCAGTTTTCTGAGACACACTGAAGCTTTCTTT.

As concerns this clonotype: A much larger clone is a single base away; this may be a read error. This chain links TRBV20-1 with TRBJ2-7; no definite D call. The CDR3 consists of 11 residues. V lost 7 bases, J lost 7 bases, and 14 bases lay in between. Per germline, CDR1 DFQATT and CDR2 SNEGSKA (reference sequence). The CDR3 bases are TGCAGTGTCCCGGGCGCCCTGGAGCAGTACTTC. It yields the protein CSVPGALEQYF.

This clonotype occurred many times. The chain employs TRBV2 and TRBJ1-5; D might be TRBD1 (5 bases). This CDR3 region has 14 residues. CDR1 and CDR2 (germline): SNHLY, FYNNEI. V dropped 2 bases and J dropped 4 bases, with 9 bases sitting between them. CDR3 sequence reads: CASSEQGENQPQHF. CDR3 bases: TGTGCCAGCAGTGAACAGGGAGAAAATCAGCCCCAGCATTTT.

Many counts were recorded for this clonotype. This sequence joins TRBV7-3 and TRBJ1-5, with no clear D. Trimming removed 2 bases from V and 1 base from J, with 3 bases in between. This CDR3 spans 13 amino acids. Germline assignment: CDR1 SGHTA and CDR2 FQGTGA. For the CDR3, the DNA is TGTGCCAGCAGCTTACGCAGCAATCAGCCCCAGCATTTT. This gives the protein CASSLRSNQPQHF.

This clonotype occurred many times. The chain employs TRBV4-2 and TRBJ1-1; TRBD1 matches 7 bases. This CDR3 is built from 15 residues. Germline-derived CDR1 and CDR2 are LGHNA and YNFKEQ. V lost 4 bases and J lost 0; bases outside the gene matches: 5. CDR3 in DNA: TGTGCCAGCAGCCCGACAGGGATCCTGAACACTGAAGCTTTCTTT. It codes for CASSPTGILNTEAFF.

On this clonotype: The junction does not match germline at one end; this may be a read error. The CDR3, as DNA: TGCGCCGGCAGCTTGGAATGGGACAGGGTCTACGAGCAGTACTTC. Its translation: CAGSLEWDRVYEQYF. The J gene is TRBJ2-7, the V gene TRBV5-1; 9 nucleotides line up with TRBD1. The CDR3 spans 15 residues. CDR1 is SGHRS and CDR2 is YFSETQ in the germline V gene.

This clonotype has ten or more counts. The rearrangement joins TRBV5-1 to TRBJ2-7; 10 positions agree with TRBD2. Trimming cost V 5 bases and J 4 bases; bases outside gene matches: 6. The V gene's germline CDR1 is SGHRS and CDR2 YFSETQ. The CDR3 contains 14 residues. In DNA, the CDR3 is TGCGCCAGCAGGGTAGTAGCGGGGGGATACGAGCAGTACTTC. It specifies CASRVVAGGYEQYF.

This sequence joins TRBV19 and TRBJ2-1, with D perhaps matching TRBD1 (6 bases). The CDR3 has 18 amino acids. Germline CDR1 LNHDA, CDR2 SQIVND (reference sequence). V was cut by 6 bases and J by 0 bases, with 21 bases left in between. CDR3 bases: TGTGCCAGTAGATCAACAGGGACCCCCATTAGCTCCTACAATGAGCAGTTCTTC. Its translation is CASRSTGTPISSYNEQFF.

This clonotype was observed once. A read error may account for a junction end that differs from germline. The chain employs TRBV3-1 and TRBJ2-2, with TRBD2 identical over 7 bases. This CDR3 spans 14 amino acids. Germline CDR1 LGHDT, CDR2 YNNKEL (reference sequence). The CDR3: CASSQLGGRRELSF. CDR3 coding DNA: TGTGCCAGCAGCCAGTTGGGGGGGAGGCGGGAGCTGTCTTTT.

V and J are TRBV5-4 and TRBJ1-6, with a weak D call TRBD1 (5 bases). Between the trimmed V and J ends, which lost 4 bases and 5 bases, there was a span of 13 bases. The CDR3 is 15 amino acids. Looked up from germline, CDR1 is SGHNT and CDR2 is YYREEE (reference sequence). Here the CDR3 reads CASSLDQGNNSPLHF. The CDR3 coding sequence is TGTGCCAGCAGCCTTGACCAGGGTAATAATTCACCCCTCCACTTT.

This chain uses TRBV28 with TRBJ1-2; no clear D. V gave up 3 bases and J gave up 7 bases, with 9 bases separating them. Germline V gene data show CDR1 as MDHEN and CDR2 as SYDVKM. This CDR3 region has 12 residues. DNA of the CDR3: TGTGCCAGCAGTTTTCCGACCGGTGGCTACACCTTC. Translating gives CASSFPTGGYTF.

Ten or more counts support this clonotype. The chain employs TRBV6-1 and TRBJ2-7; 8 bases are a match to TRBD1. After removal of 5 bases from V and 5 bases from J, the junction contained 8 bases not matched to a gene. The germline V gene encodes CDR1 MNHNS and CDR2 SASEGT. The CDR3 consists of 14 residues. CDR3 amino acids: CASSTRQGRNEQYF. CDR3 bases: TGTGCCAGCAGTACAAGACAGGGGAGGAACGAGCAGTACTTC.

The CDR3 DNA is TGTGCCAGCAGCCAAGCAGCTCGACAAGAGACCCAGTACTTC. It translates to CASSQAARQETQYF. This chain connects TRBV4-2 to TRBJ2-5, with unresolved D. Trimming left V 1 base short and J 2 bases short, with 8 bases between. This CDR3 has 14 amino acids. CDR1 and CDR2 from the germline V gene are LGHNA and YNFKEQ.

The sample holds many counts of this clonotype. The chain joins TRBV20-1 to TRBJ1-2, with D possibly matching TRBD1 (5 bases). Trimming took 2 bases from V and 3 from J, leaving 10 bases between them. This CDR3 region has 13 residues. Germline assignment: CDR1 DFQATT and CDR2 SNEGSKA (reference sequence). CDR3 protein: CSARSGRDYGYTF. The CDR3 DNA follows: TGCAGTGCTAGATCGGGCAGGGACTATGGCTACACCTTC.

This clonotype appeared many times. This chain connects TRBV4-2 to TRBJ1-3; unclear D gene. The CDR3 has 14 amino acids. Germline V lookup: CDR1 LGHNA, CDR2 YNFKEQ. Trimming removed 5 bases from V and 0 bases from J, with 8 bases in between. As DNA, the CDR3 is TGTGCCAGCAGCGGGGATTCCTCTGGAAACACCATATATTTT. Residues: CASSGDSSGNTIYF.

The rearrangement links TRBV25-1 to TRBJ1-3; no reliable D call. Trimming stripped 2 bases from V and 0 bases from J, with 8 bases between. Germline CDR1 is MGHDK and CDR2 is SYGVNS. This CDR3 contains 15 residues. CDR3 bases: TGTGCCAGCAGTGAACCGGGGAGCTCTGGAAACACCATATATTTT. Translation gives CASSEPGSSGNTIYF. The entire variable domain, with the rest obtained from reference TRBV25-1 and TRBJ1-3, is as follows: EADIYQTPRYLVIGTGKKITLECSQTMGHDKMYWYQQDPGMELHLIHYSYGVNSTEKGDLSSESTVSRIRTEHFPLTLESARPSHTSQYLCASSEPGSSGNTIYFGEGSWLTVV.

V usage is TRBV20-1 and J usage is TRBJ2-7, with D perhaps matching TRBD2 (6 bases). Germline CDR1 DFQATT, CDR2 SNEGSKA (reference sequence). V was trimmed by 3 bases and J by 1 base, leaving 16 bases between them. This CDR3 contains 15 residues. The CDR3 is CSASTGRRGSYEQYF. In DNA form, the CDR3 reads TGCAGTGCTAGTACTGGGCGGCGGGGATCCTACGAGCAGTACTTC.

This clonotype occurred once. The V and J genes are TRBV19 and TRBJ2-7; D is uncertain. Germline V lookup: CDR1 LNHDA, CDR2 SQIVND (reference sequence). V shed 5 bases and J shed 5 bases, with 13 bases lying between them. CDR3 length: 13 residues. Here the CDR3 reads CASSETVIDEQYF. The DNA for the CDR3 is TGTGCCAGTAGTGAGACGGTCATCGACGAGCAGTACTTC.

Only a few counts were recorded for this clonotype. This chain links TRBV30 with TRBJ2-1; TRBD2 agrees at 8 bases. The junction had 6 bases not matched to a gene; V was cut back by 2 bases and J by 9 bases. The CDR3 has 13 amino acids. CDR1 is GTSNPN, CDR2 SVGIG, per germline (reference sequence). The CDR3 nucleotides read TGTGCCTGGAGTCTTAGCGGGGTTTTTGAGCAGTTCTTC. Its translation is CAWSLSGVFEQFF.